The TCR beta chain under discussion was sequenced for a study of PD-1 blockade in classical Hodgkin lymphoma. Profiling relied on immunoSEQ multiplex PCR, and the TCRdb table lists in-frame clones only, not all of them. The repertoire holds around 30,000 clones, with roughly 89% as singletons. From germline, CDR1 is SGHVS and CDR2 FQNEAQ. Trimming left V 5 bases short and J 11 bases short, with 13 bases between. There are 12 residues in the CDR3. Time point in this sample: newly diagnosed, previously untreated cHL patient sample. Purification of CD4+ T cells from thawed PBMCs was achieved by magnetic negative selection. For comparison, PBMCs from newly diagnosed, untreated classical Hodgkin lymphoma were used.

Sequencing used CD4+ T cells from blood. The clonotype was recovered from a human donor with classical Hodgkin lymphoma. V is TRBV7-8 and J is TRBJ1-5, with D uncertain. The CDR3 sequence is CASSPPLGSQHF. As DNA, the CDR3 is TGTGCCAGCAGCCCGCCCCTAGGGTCCCAGCATTTT.